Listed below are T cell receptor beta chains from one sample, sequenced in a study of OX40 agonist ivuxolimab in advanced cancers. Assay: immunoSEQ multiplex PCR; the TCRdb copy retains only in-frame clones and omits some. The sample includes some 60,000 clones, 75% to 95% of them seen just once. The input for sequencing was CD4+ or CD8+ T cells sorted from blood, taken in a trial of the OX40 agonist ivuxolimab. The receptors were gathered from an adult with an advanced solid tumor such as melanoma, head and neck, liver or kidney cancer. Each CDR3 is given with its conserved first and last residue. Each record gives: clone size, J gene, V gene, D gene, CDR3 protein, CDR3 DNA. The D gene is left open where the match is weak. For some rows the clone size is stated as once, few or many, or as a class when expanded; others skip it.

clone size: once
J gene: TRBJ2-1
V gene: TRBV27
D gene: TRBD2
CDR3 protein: CASTLGGGYNEQFF
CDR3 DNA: TGTGCCAGTACTTTGGGGGGGGGATACAATGAGCAGTTCTTC

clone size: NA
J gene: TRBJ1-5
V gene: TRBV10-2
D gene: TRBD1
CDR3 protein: CASRRGQGWNQPQHF
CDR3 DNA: TGCGCCAGCAGACGCGGACAGGGGTGGAATCAGCCCCAGCATTTT

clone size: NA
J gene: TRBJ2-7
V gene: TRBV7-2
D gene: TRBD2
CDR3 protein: CASSLLGGRADEQYF
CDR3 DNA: TGTGCCAGCAGCTTATTAGGCGGGAGGGCCGACGAGCAGTACTTC

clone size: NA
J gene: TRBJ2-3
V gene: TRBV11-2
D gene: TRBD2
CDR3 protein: CASSLVFAGVEDTQYF
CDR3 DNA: TGTGCCAGCAGCTTAGTATTTGCGGGAGTCGAAGATACGCAGTATTTT

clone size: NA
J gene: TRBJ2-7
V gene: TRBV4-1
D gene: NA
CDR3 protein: CASSQDMGGHSSSYEQYF
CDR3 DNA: TGCGCCAGCAGCCAAGATATGGGGGGACACTCGTCCTCCTACGAGCAGTACTTC

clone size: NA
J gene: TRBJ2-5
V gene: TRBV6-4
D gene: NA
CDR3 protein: CASRAQKHVEETQYF
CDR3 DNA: TGTGCCAGCAGAGCGCAGAAACACGTCGAAGAGACCCAGTACTTC

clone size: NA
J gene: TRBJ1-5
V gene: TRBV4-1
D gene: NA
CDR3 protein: CASSPKDGSNQPQHF
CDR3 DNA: TGCGCCAGCAGCCCAAAGGATGGGAGCAATCAGCCCCAGCATTTT

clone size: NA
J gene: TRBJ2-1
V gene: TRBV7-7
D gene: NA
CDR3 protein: CASSLTGVLDEQFF
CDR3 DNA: TGTGCCAGCAGCTTAACGGGAGTGCTGGATGAGCAGTTCTTC

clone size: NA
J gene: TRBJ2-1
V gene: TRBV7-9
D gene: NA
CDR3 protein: CASSPRSGYNEQFF
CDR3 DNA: TGTGCCAGCAGCCCGCGTTCGGGGTACAATGAGCAGTTCTTC

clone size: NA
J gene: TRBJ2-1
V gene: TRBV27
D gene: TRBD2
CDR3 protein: CASSLGTSGSNEQFF
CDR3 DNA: TGTGCCAGCAGTTTAGGGACTAGCGGGAGTAATGAGCAGTTCTTC

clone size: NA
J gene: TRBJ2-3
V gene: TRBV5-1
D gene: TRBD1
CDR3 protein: CASSLGVGDRAPDTQYF
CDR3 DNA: TGCGCCAGCAGCTTGGGCGTAGGGGACAGGGCACCAGATACGCAGTATTTT

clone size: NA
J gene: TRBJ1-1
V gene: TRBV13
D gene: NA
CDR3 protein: CASSLVDGNTEAFF
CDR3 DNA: TGTGCCAGCAGCTTAGTTGACGGGAACACTGAAGCTTTCTTT

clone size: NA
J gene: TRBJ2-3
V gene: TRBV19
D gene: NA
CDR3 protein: CASQEGPIGDTQYF
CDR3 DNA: TGTGCCAGCCAAGAGGGACCGATAGGAGATACGCAGTATTTT

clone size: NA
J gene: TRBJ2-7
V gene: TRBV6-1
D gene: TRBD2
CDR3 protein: CASSLSPSGIYEQYF
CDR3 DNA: TGTGCCAGCAGTCTAAGTCCTAGCGGGATCTACGAGCAGTACTTC

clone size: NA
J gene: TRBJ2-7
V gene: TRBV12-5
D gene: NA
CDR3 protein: CASGLGNYEQYF
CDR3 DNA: TGTGCTAGTGGTTTGGGGAACTACGAGCAGTACTTC

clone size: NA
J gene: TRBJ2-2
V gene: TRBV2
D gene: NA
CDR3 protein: CASSDRDTTGELFF
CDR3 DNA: TGTGCCAGCAGTGATCGGGATACCACCGGGGAGCTGTTTTTT

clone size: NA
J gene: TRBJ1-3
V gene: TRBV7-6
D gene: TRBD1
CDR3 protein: CASSLAGGTGGRNTIYF
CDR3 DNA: TGTGCCAGCAGCTTAGCGGGGGGAACAGGGGGTAGAAACACCATATATTTT

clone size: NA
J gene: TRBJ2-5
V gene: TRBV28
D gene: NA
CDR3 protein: CASSYPLKLTEYQETQYF
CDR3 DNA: TGTGCCAGCAGTTATCCCCTAAAATTAACAGAGTACCAAGAGACCCAGTACTTC

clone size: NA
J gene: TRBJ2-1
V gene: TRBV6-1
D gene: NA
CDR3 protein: CASSPRENNEQFF
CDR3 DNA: TGTGCCAGCAGCCCTAGAGAAAACAATGAGCAGTTCTTC

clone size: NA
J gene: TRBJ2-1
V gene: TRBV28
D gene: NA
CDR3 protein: CASSPKIGGRNEQFF
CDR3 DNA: TGTGCCAGCAGTCCGAAAATAGGAGGGCGTAATGAGCAGTTCTTC

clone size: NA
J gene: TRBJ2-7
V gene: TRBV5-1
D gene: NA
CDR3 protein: CASSNGDGSYEQYF
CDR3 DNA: TGCGCCAGCAGCAACGGGGACGGCTCCTACGAGCAGTACTTC

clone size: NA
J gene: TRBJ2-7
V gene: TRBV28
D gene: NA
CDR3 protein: CASSLGPPIPRYEQYF
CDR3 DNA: TGTGCCAGCAGTTTAGGCCCCCCAATCCCCCGATACGAGCAGTACTTC

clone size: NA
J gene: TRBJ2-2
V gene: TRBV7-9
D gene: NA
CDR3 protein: CASSLTQNTGELFF
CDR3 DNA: TGTGCCAGCAGCTTAACCCAGAACACCGGGGAGCTGTTTTTT

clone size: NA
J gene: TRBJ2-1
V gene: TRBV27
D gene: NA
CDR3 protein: CASSSSSYNEQFF
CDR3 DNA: TGTGCCAGCAGCTCAAGCTCCTACAATGAGCAGTTCTTC

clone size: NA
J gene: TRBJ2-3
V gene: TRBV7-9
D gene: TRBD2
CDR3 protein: CASSRLAGVDSTDTQYF
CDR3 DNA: TGTGCCAGCAGCAGACTAGCGGGAGTCGATAGCACAGATACGCAGTATTTT

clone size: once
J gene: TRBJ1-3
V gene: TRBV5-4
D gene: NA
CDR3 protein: CASSPIEEGRSGNTIYF
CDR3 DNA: TGTGCCAGCAGTCCGATTGAGGAGGGCCGCTCTGGAAACACCATATATTTT

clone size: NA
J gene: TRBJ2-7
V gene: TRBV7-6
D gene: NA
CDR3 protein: CASSLGQYEQYF
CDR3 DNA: TGTGCCAGCAGCTTAGGACAATACGAGCAGTACTTC

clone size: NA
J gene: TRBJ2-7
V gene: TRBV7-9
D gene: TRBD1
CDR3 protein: CASSLAEGQVYEQYF
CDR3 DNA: TGTGCCAGCAGCTTAGCAGAGGGACAGGTCTACGAGCAGTACTTC

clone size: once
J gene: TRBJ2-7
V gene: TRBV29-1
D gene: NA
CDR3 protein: CSPSPTGYYEQYF
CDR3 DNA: TGCAGCCCCAGCCCAACAGGATACTACGAGCAGTACTTC

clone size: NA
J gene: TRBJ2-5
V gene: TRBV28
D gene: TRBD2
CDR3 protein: CASSPRTSGRETQYF
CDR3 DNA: TGTGCCAGCAGTCCACGGACTAGCGGGAGGGAGACCCAGTACTTC

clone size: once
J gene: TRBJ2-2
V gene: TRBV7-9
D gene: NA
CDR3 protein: CASSLEARRLTDTGELFF
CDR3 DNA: TGTGCCAGCAGCTTAGAAGCCCGGAGACTGACCGATACCGGGGAGCTGTTTTTT

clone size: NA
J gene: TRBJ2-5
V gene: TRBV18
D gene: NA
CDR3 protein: CASSPPEGAYQETQYF
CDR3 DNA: TGTGCCAGCTCACCACCGGAAGGGGCGTACCAAGAGACCCAGTACTTC

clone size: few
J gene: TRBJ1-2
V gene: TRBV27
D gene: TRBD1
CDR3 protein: CASSQTGLGYTF
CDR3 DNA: TGTGCCAGCAGTCAGACAGGGCTTGGCTACACCTTC

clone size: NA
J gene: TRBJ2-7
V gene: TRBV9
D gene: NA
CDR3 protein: CASSGDTYEQYF
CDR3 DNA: TGTGCCAGCAGCGGGGACACCTACGAGCAGTACTTC

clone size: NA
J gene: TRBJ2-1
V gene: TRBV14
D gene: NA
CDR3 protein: CASSQASGAYNEQFF
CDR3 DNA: TGTGCCAGCAGCCAAGCCTCTGGCGCCTACAATGAGCAGTTCTTC

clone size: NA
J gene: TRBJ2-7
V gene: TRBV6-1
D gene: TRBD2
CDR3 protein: CASSASPSRGGAYEQYF
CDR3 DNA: TGTGCCAGCAGTGCCTCACCTAGTCGGGGGGGCGCCTACGAGCAGTACTTC

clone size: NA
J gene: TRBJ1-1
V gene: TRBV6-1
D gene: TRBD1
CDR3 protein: CASSRTGTVNTEAFF
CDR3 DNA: TGTGCCAGCAGTAGAACCGGGACAGTGAACACTGAAGCTTTCTTT

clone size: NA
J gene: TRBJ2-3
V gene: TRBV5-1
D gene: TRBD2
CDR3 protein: CASSPGTSGTDTQYF
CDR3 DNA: TGCGCCAGCAGCCCAGGGACTAGCGGCACAGATACGCAGTATTTT

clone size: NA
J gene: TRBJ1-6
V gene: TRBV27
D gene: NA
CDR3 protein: CASGSSGSSYNSPLHF
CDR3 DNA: TGTGCCAGCGGAAGTTCCGGAAGCTCCTATAATTCACCCCTCCACTTT

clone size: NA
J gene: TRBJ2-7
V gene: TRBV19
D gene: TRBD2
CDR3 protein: CASSMTSGENSYEQYF
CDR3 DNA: TGTGCCAGTAGTATGACTAGCGGGGAGAACTCCTACGAGCAGTACTTC

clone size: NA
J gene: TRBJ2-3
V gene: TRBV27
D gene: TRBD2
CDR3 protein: CASSWIAGGFTDTQYF
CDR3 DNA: TGTGCCAGCAGTTGGATAGCGGGAGGGTTCACAGATACGCAGTATTTT

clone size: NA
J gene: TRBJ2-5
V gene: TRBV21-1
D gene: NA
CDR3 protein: CASSKALTDGQETQYF
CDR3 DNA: TGTGCCAGCAGCAAAGCGCTTACCGACGGGCAAGAGACCCAGTACTTC

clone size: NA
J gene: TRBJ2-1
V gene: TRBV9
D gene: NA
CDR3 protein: CASGQGPPYNEQFF
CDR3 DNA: TGTGCCAGCGGGCAGGGGCCACCCTACAATGAGCAGTTCTTC

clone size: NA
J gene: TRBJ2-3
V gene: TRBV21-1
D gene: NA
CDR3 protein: CARQREIADTQYF
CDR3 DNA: TGTGCCCGACAGCGGGAGATTGCAGATACGCAGTATTTT

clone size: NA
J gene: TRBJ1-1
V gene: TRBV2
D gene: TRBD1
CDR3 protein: CATPGQPLNTEAFF
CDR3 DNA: TGTGCCACCCCGGGACAGCCTCTGAACACTGAAGCTTTCTTT

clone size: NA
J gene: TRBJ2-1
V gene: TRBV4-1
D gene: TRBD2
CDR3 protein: CASSQEVGLAGGLYNEQFF
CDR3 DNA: TGCGCCAGCAGCCAAGAAGTGGGACTAGCGGGAGGGCTCTACAATGAGCAGTTCTTC

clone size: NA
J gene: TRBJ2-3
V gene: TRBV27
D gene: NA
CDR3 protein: CASSLSAQGSRTDTQYF
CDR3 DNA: TGTGCCAGCAGTTTATCGGCCCAGGGGTCTCGCACAGATACGCAGTATTTT

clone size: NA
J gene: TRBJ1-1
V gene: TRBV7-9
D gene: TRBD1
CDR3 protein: CASSFRDSKNTEAFF
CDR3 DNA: TGTGCCAGCAGCTTTCGGGACAGCAAGAACACTGAAGCTTTCTTT

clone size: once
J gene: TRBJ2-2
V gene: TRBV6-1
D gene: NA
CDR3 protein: CASSEEGGNTGELFF
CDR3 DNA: TGTGCCAGCAGTGAAGAGGGAGGGAACACCGGGGAGCTGTTTTTT

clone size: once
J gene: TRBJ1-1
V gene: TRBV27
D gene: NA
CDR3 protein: CASSTDLGNTEAFF
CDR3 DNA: TGTGCCAGCAGTACGGACCTGGGGAACACTGAAGCTTTCTTT

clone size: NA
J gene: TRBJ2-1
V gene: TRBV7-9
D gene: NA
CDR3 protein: CASSYNEQFF
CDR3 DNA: TGTGCCAGCTCCTACAATGAGCAGTTCTTC

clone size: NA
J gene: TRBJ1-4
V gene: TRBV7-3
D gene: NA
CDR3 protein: CASSLSGITNEKLFF
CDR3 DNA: TGTGCCAGCAGCCTATCAGGGATTACTAATGAAAAACTGTTTTTT

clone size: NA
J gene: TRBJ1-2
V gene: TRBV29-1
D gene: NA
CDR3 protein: CSVEAWGALSYTF
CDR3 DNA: TGCAGCGTTGAAGCTTGGGGTGCTTTAAGCTACACCTTC

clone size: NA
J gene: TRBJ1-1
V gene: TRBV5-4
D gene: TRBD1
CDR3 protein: CASSPAQGAPNTEAFF
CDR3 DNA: TGTGCCAGCAGCCCCGCACAGGGGGCTCCCAACACTGAAGCTTTCTTT

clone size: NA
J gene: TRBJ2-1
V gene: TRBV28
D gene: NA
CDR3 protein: CASSFPLQKVSYNEQFF
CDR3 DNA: TGTGCCAGCAGTTTTCCCTTACAGAAAGTCTCCTACAATGAGCAGTTCTTC

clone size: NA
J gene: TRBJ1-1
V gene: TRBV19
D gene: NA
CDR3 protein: CASTLDEGWLTEAFF
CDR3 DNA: TGTGCCAGTACCCTAGACGAGGGCTGGCTCACTGAAGCTTTCTTT

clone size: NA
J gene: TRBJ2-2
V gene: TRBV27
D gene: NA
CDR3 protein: CASSSIILDYGHTGELFF
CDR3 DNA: TGTGCCAGCAGTTCGATCATACTTGACTACGGCCACACCGGGGAGCTGTTTTTT

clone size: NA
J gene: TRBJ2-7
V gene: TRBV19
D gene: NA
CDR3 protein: CASRGVGQGGYEQYF
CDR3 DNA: TGTGCCAGTAGAGGAGTGGGGCAGGGCGGCTACGAGCAGTACTTC

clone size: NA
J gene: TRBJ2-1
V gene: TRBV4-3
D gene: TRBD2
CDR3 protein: CASSQDWQGLALNNEQFF
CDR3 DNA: TGCGCCAGCAGCCAAGATTGGCAGGGACTAGCGTTGAACAATGAGCAGTTCTTC